This T cell receptor (beta chain) was captured in a study of Ad26.COV2.S vaccination and SARS-CoV-2 variants. Study at large: A COV1001 Ad26.COV2.S trial-arm participant provided the sample. General observations from the study: Spike-specific TCR breadth was greater in vaccine than placebo recipients. The study found similar non-spike TCR breadth in vaccine and placebo recipients. The breadth of spike-specific CD8+ and CD4+ T cell responses after vaccination was reportedly substantial.

Clones were read by immunoSEQ multiplex PCR, and TCRdb kept only the in-frame ones, dropping some. Here the sample spans around 300,000 clones, less than 90% being singletons. The treatment denotes: around 19 received Ad26.COV2.S at low or high dose, single or two shots; roughly five received placebo; per-sample allocation not given. All samples were drawn on day 63, counting from the first vaccine or placebo injection. Concerning this clone: Antigen specificity is unknown.

The input for sequencing was peripheral blood, taken in a trial of Ad26.COV2.S vaccine versus placebo. The sequence came from a person between 18 and 59 years old who received the Ad26.COV2.S COVID-19 vaccine or a placebo.

CDR3 coding DNA: TGTGCCAGCAGTTACCCCCCAGGGGGCGTGAACACTGAAGCTTTCTTT. This sequence encodes CASSYPPGGVNTEAFF. This chain uses TRBV6-2 or TRBV6-3 with TRBJ1-1; 8 positions agree with TRBD1. There are 16 residues in the CDR3. The germline V gene has CDR1 MNHEY and CDR2 SVGEGT. V shed 2 bases, J shed 0 bases, and the junction held 5 bases outside the gene matches.